One sample yielded the 13 T cell receptor beta chains listed below, sequenced in a study of a mutant IDH1 vaccine in newly diagnosed glioma. As for time point: baseline, week 1 (first vaccination visit). Treatment of the sample: pre-vaccination baseline after standard-of-care therapy. Libraries were prepared by immunoSEQ multiplex PCR; TCRdb keeps only in-frame clonotypes and omits some of them. Of roughly 70,000 clones listed, 70% to 90% are singletons. The specimen comprised PBMCs, sampled from a glioma patient treated with radiotherapy, temozolomide or both. These receptor sequences come from a man between 25 and 39 years old with glioma.

This sequence joins TRBV5-1 and TRBJ2-5; D unresolved. The V gene's germline CDR1 is SGHRS and CDR2 YFSETQ. Trimming removed 4 bases from V and 1 base from J, with 11 bases in between. The CDR3 has 14 residues. The CDR3 region is CASSRSRPQETQYF. For the CDR3, the DNA is TGCGCCAGCAGCCGATCCAGGCCCCAAGAGACCCAGTACTTC.

The V and J genes are TRBV4-2 and TRBJ1-6, with D possibly matching TRBD1 (5 bases). The germline V gene encodes CDR1 LGHNA and CDR2 YNFKEQ. CDR3 length: 19 residues. V was cut by 0 bases and J by 6 bases, with 21 bases left in between. CDR3 in amino acids: CASSQDLRPVGLANSPLHF. CDR3 bases: TGTGCCAGCAGCCAAGATTTACGCCCCGTGGGACTGGCTAATTCACCCCTCCACTTT.

The chain employs TRBV6-1 and TRBJ2-7; 8 bases match TRBD1. Germline V lookup: CDR1 MNHNS, CDR2 SASEGT. The V and J ends lost 6 bases and 5 bases, in that order; junction bases with no gene match: 6. This CDR3 region has 13 residues. The CDR3: CASRNPGGDEQYF. The CDR3 nucleotides are TGTGCCAGCAGGAACCCAGGGGGCGACGAGCAGTACTTC.

This chain joins TRBV7-9 and TRBJ1-4; no reliable D call. V was clipped by 5 bases and J by 5 bases, with 12 bases between them. The CDR3 runs 14 residues. CDR1 and CDR2 (germline): SEHNR, FQNEAQ (reference sequence). CDR3 region: CASSPGFTNEKLFF. In nucleotides, the CDR3 is TGTGCCAGCAGCCCCGGCTTTACCAATGAAAAACTGTTTTTT.

This clone showed up just a few times. This sequence joins TRBV10-3 and TRBJ2-1; 10 bases match TRBD2. Germline loops: CDR1 ENHRY, CDR2 SYGVKD. V shed 2 bases, J shed 2 bases, and the junction held 3 bases outside the gene matches. The CDR3 has 16 residues. CDR3 region: CAISEESGRAYNEQFF. The CDR3 nucleotides read TGTGCCATCAGTGAGGAGAGCGGGAGGGCCTACAATGAGCAGTTCTTC.

The rearrangement uses TRBV18 and TRBJ2-5; D is possibly TRBD1 or TRBD2 (5 bases each). The CDR3 is 16 residues long. The germline V gene encodes CDR1 KGHSH and CDR2 LQKENI. Trimming stripped 3 bases from V and 0 bases from J, with 14 bases between. The CDR3 DNA sequence: TGTGCCAGCTCACCCCTCGGGACCCAAAACCAAGAGACCCAGTACTTC. This encodes CASSPLGTQNQETQYF.

The rearrangement joins TRBV5-4 to TRBJ2-5; 8 nucleotides match TRBD1. CDR1 is SGHNT, CDR2 YYREEE, per germline (reference sequence). The CDR3 has 13 amino acids. The ends lost 5 bases at V and 3 bases at J; junction bases unmatched: 3. The CDR3 region is CASRTGEEETQYF. Here the CDR3 DNA reads TGTGCCAGCAGGACAGGGGAGGAAGAGACCCAGTACTTC.

The genes are TRBV19 and TRBJ1-4; 8 bases agree with TRBD1. CDR3 length: 17 residues. V was pared by 6 bases and J by 7 bases, with 16 bases of the junction left unmatched. Germline V gene lookup returns CDR1 LNHDA and CDR2 SQIVND (reference sequence). The CDR3 is CASRTRDRSLRAEKLFF. The CDR3 DNA reads TGTGCCAGTAGGACCCGGGACAGGTCCTTGCGGGCTGAAAAACTGTTTTTT.

The chain has TRBV7-6 and TRBJ2-1; no firm D call. The germline CDR1 and CDR2 sequences are SGHVS and FNYEAQ. The CDR3 has 11 residues. V gave up 5 bases and J gave up 12 bases, with 11 bases separating them. Written as DNA, the CDR3 is TGTGCCAGCAGCCGAAACTGGCGGCAGTTCTTC. This gives the protein CASSRNWRQFF.

The chain carries TRBV7-2 and TRBJ1-2; no firm D call. CDR1 SGHTA and CDR2 FQGNSA come from the germline V gene. Trimming left V 3 bases short and J 2 bases short, with 7 bases between. The CDR3 sequence is 13 residues long. CDR3 DNA sequence: TGTGCCAGCAGCTTCCGTCAGAACTATGGCTACACCTTC. Its protein product is CASSFRQNYGYTF.

The chain couples TRBV5-1 to TRBJ1-2; 10 bases are shared with TRBD1. Germline CDR1 and CDR2: SGHRS and YFSETQ. V lost 4 bases and J lost 3; bases outside the gene matches: 6. The CDR3 covers 15 residues. The CDR3 coding sequence is TGCGCCAGCAGCCCGGACAGGGGGGAAGACTATGGCTACACCTTC. Protein sequence: CASSPDRGEDYGYTF.

The genes are TRBV6-5 and TRBJ1-3; the D is unclear. Trimming removed 6 bases at V and 4 bases at J, with 13 bases between. CDR3 size: 14 residues. Germline assignment: CDR1 MNHEY and CDR2 SVGAGI. The CDR3 sequence: CASRPGLEGNTIYF. The CDR3 bases are TGTGCCAGCAGACCCGGGTTGGAGGGAAACACCATATATTTT.

The chain has TRBV9 and TRBJ1-2; 10 nucleotides line up with TRBD1. There are 13 residues in the CDR3. The V and J ends lost 2 bases and 8 bases, in that order; junction bases with no gene match: 3. CDR1 is SGDLS and CDR2 is YYNGEE in the germline V gene. The CDR3 DNA reads as TGTGCCAGCAGCGTCGGGACAGGGGCCGGCTACACCTTC. It specifies CASSVGTGAGYTF. The full variable domain, its missing parts supplied by reference TRBV9 and TRBJ1-2, is DSGVTQTPKHLITATGQRVTLRCSPRSGDLSVYWYQQSLDQGLQFLIQYYNGEERAKGNILERFSAQQFPDLHSELNLSSLELGDSALYFCASSVGTGAGYTFGSGTRLTVV.